This T cell receptor beta chain was observed in a study of shared clonotypes between healthy human individuals. Sequencing used immunoSEQ multiplex PCR; TCRdb keeps in-frame clones, though not all of them. The sample records roughly 2.5 million clones, over 85% being singletons. The CDR3 length is 14 residues. V was pared by 0 bases and J by 3 bases, with 9 bases between. Per the germline V gene, CDR1 is SGHRS and CDR2 is YFSETQ. Input material: naive CD4+ T cells sorted from blood. Subset here: CD45RA+ positively selected. This sequence joins TRBV5-1 and TRBJ1-1, with a weak D call TRBD1 (5 bases). The TCR was taken from a man between 18 and 29 years old in good health. CDR3 nucleotide sequence: TGCGCCAGCAGCTTGGTAGCGGGGGACACTGAAGCTTTCTTT. This encodes CASSLVAGDTEAFF.